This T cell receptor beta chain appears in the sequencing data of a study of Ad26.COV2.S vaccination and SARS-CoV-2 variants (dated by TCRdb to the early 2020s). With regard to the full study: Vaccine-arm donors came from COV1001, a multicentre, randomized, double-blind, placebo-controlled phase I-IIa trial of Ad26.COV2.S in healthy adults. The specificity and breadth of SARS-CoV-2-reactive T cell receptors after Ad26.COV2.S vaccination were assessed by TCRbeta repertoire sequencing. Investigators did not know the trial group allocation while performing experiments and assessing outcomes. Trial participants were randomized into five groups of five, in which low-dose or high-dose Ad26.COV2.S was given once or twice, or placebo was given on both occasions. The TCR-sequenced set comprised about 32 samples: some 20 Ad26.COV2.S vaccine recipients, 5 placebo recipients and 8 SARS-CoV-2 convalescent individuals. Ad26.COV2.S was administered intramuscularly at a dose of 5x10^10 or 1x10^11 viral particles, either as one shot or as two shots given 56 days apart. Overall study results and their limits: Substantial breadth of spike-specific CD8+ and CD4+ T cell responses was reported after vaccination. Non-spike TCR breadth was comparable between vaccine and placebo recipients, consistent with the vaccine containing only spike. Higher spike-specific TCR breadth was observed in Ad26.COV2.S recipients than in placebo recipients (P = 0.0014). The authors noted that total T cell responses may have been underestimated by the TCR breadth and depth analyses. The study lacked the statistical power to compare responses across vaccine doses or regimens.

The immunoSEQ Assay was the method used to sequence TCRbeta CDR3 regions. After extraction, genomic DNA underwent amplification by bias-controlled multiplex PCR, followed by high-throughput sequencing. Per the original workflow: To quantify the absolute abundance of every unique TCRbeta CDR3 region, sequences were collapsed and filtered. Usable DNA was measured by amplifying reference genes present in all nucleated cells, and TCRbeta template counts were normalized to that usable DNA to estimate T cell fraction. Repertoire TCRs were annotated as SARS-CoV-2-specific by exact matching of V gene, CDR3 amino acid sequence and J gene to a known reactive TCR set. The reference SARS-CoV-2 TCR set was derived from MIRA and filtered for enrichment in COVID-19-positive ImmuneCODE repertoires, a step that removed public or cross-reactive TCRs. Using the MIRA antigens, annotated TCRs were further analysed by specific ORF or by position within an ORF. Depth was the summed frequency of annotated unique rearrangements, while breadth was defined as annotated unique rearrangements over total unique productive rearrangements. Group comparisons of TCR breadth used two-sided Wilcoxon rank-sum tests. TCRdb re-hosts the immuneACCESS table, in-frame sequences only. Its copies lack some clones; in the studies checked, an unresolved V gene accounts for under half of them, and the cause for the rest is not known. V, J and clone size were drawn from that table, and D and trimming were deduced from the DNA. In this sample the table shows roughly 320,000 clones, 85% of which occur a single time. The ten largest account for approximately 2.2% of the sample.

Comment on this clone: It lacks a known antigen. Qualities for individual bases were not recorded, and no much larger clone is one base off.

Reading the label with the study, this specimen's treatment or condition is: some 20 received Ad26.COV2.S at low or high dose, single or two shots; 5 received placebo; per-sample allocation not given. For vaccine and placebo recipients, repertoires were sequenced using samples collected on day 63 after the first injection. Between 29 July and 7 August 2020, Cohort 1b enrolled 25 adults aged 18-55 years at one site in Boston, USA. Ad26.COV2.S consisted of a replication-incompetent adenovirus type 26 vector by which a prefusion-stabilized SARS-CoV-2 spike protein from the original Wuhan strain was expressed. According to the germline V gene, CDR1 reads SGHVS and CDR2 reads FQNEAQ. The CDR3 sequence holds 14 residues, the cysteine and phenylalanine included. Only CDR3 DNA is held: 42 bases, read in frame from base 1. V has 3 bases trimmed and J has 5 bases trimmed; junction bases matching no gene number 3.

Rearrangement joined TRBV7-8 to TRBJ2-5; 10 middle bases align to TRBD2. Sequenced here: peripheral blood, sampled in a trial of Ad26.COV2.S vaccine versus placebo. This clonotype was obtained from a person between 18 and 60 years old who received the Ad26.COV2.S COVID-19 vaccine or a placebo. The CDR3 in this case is CASSLGSGGETQYF. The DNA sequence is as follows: TGTGCCAGCAGCTTGGGTAGCGGGGGGGAGACCCAGTACTTC.